These 28 T cell receptor beta chains share one sample of origin, sequenced in a study of shared clonotypes between healthy human individuals. Method: immunoSEQ multiplex PCR; TCRdb's copy keeps in-frame clones and lacks some. The data hold under 1,100,000 clones, with around 74% observed a single time. The source material was memory CD4+ T cells sorted from blood. Subset indicated: CD45RA-negative fraction. The receptors derive from a man between 18 and 29 years old in good health.

This chain joins TRBV7-2 and TRBJ1-3; 8 bases fit TRBD1. Germline V gene sequence: CDR1 SGHTA, CDR2 FQGNSA. V gave up 5 bases and J gave up 4 bases; unmatched junction bases: 4. The CDR3 consists of 14 residues. Written as DNA, the CDR3 is TGTGCCAGCAGCGGACAGGGTTCGGGAAACACCATATATTTT. Translating it yields CASSGQGSGNTIYF.

The chain has TRBV18 and TRBJ1-2, with 8 bases lining up with TRBD1. Per germline, CDR1 KGHSH and CDR2 LQKENI. The CDR3 is 16 amino acids. Trimming at V came to 3 bases and at J to 2 bases, leaving 8 bases not matched to a gene. The CDR3 loop is CASSPQGQGGNYGYTF. CDR3 in DNA: TGTGCCAGCTCACCGCAAGGACAGGGTGGGAACTATGGCTACACCTTC. Based on the CDR3 plus reference TRBV18 and TRBJ1-2, the full variable domain is NAGVMQNPRHLVRRRGQEARLRCSPMKGHSHVYWYRQLPEEGLKFMVYLQKENIIDESGMPKERFSAEFPKEGPSILRIQQVVRGDSAAYFCASSPQGQGGNYGYTFGSGTRLTVV.

This clone was seen only a few times. The chain combines TRBV2 with TRBJ2-7; TRBD2 agrees at 11 bases. CDR1 is SNHLY and CDR2 is FYNNEI in the germline V gene. V was clipped by 6 bases and J by 11 bases; unmatched bases: 9. The CDR3 length is 13 residues. The CDR3 region is CASRDLAGGVKYF. Here the CDR3 DNA reads TGTGCCAGCAGGGACCTAGCGGGGGGCGTAAAGTACTTC.

The chain recombines TRBV4-1 with TRBJ2-3; 9 bases are a match to TRBD1. The CDR3 extends over 14 amino acids. Germline V CDR1 and CDR2: MGHRA, YSYEKL. V was clipped by 4 bases and J by 4 bases; unmatched bases: 3. The CDR3 coding sequence is TGCGCCAGCAGCCTGGGACAGGGCCCAGATACGCAGTATTTT. Translated: CASSLGQGPDTQYF.

Worth noting for this clone: Mismatch with germline at one junction end may stem from a read error. The chain has TRBV7-7 and TRBJ2-1, with 9 bases lining up with TRBD2. This CDR3 is 17 amino acids long. Germline V gives CDR1 SSHAT, CDR2 FNYEAQ (reference sequence). The CDR3 coding sequence is TGTGCTAGCAGCTTAGGGTTTAGCGGGAGAGACTACAATGAGCAGTTCTTC. Encoded protein: CASSLGFSGRDYNEQFF.

This clone was observed a few times. CDR3 region: CASTLWLGDRSSYEQYF. CDR3 coding DNA: TGTGCCAGCACTCTATGGTTGGGGGACAGGAGCTCCTACGAGCAGTACTTC. J is TRBJ2-7 and V is TRBV28; TRBD1 aligns across 8 bases. V lost 7 bases and J lost 0; bases outside the gene matches: 14. The CDR3 length is 17 residues. CDR1 is MDHEN, CDR2 SYDVKM, per germline.

This clone was recorded once. The chain joins TRBV6-1 to TRBJ1-5, with no clear D. V was clipped by 6 bases and J by 0 bases, with 12 bases between them. CDR3 size: 15 residues. Germline loops: CDR1 MNHNS, CDR2 SASEGT. The CDR3 protein is CASRGGYTSNQPQHF. Written as DNA, the CDR3 is TGTGCCAGCAGGGGAGGTTACACTAGCAATCAGCCCCAGCATTTT.

The chain is built from TRBV10-2 and TRBJ2-2, with D unclear. Trimming pared 2 bases from V and 5 bases from J, leaving 3 bases between. Germline V gene data show CDR1 as WSHSY and CDR2 as SAAADI. This CDR3 has 12 amino acids. The chain's CDR3 is CASSETTGELFF. The CDR3 DNA sequence: TGCGCCAGCAGTGAGACAACCGGGGAGCTGTTTTTT.

The gene calls are TRBV28 and TRBJ1-2; 9 bases match TRBD1. Germline V gene sequence: CDR1 MDHEN, CDR2 SYDVKM. V lost 4 bases, J lost 1 base, and 10 bases stayed unmatched. This CDR3 has 17 amino acids. CDR3 nucleotides: TGTGCCAGCAGTTCCATATCCACGGGACAGGGTAACTATGGCTACACCTTC. Translating gives CASSSISTGQGNYGYTF.

V gene TRBV5-1 combines with J gene TRBJ2-3; 12 bases are a match to TRBD2. The germline gives CDR1 SGHRS, CDR2 YFSETQ. J gave up 1 base and V 2 bases, and 8 bases lay outside the gene matches. The CDR3 runs 18 residues. The CDR3 DNA sequence: TGCGCCAGCAGCTTTTCTAGCGGGAGGGCCTTGGGCACAGATACGCAGTATTTT. This codes for CASSFSSGRALGTDTQYF. Looking up the rest from reference TRBV5-1 and TRBJ2-3 gives the full variable domain: KAGVTQTPRYLIKTRGQQVTLSCSPISGHRSVSWYQQTPGQGLQFLFEYFSETQRNKGNFPGRFSGRQFSNSRSEMNVSTLELGDSALYLCASSFSSGRALGTDTQYFGPGTRLTVL.

This clone has only a few counts. The chain carries TRBV6-1 and TRBJ1-6; D is unclear. Trimming took off 6 bases at V and 7 bases at J, with 7 bases between the two ends. Germline CDR1 is MNHNS and CDR2 is SASEGT. The CDR3 spans 12 residues. The chain's CDR3 is CASSPPNSPLHF. In nucleotides, the CDR3 is TGTGCCAGCAGCCCACCCAATTCACCCCTCCACTTT.

The genes are TRBV11-2 and TRBJ2-1, with TRBD2 matching 8 bases. The CDR3 runs 19 residues. V lost 0 bases and J lost 5; bases outside the gene matches: 15. Germline CDR1 is SGHAT and CDR2 is FQNNGV. The CDR3 nucleotides read TGTGCCAGCAGCTTAGAGGTAGCGGGACGCAACACCGATCACAATGAGCAGTTCTTC. Its translation is CASSLEVAGRNTDHNEQFF.

This chain links TRBV27 with TRBJ2-3; TRBD2 matches at 8 bases. The CDR3 consists of 11 residues. V gave up 5 bases and J gave up 10 bases; unmatched junction bases: 2. The V gene's germline CDR1 is MNHEY and CDR2 SMNVEV (reference sequence). The CDR3 DNA follows: TGTGCCAGCAGTCTGCGGGGGGCGCAGTATTTT. This codes for CASSLRGAQYF.

This chain joins TRBV5-1 and TRBJ2-4; maybe TRBD2 (6 bases). The V end was cut by 0 bases, the J end by 7 bases, with 17 bases between. The CDR3 is 16 residues long. Per germline, CDR1 SGHRS and CDR2 YFSETQ. CDR3 residues: CASSLAAGKGTNIQYF. CDR3 in DNA: TGCGCCAGCAGCTTGGCCGCGGGGAAGGGGACGAACATTCAGTACTTC.

This clone was recorded a few times. This chain joins TRBV19 and TRBJ1-6; weak D call: TRBD1 (5 bases). Germline CDR1 reads LNHDA; CDR2 reads SQIVND (reference sequence). With 4 bases removed from V and 13 bases from J, the gap between germline ends came to 8 bases. This CDR3 has 11 amino acids. In nucleotides, the CDR3 is TGTGCCAGTAGTACGCGGGGGCCCCTCCACTTT. Its protein is CASSTRGPLHF. Variable domain in full (rest from reference TRBV19 and TRBJ1-6): DGGITQSPKYLFRKEGQNVTLSCEQNLNHDAMYWYRQDPGQGLRLIYYSQIVNDFQKGDIAEGYSVSREKKESFPLTVTSAQKNPTAFYLCASSTRGPLHFGNGTRLTVT.

V is TRBV5-1 and J is TRBJ1-2, with no clear D. Trimming pared 5 bases from V and 3 bases from J, leaving 14 bases between. The germline V gene has CDR1 SGHRS and CDR2 YFSETQ. The CDR3 consists of 14 residues. CDR3 loop: CASSREGTDYGYTF. CDR3 nucleotide sequence: TGCGCCAGCAGTCGAGAGGGCACAGACTATGGCTACACCTTC. The variable domain in full, completed from reference TRBV5-1 and TRBJ1-2, reads KAGVTQTPRYLIKTRGQQVTLSCSPISGHRSVSWYQQTPGQGLQFLFEYFSETQRNKGNFPGRFSGRQFSNSRSEMNVSTLELGDSALYLCASSREGTDYGYTFGSGTRLTVV.

This chain connects TRBV6-5 to TRBJ2-7; 9 bases are a match to TRBD1. Trimming cost V 0 bases and J 6 bases; bases outside gene matches: 9. Germline CDR1 is MNHEY and CDR2 is SVGAGI. The CDR3 consists of 16 residues. CDR3 loop: CASSYSTPGQGTEQYF. As DNA, the CDR3 is TGTGCCAGCAGTTACTCGACTCCGGGACAGGGCACCGAGCAGTACTTC.

This chain links TRBV5-6 with TRBJ1-1; 8 nucleotides align to TRBD1. Per the germline V gene, CDR1 is SGHDT and CDR2 is YYEEEE. V lost 3 bases and J lost 4; bases outside the gene matches: 11. This CDR3 region has 16 residues. CDR3 region: CASSSLRTGGSTEAFF. The CDR3 coding sequence is TGTGCCAGCAGCTCGTTACGAACAGGGGGGAGCACTGAAGCTTTCTTT.

V usage is TRBV6-5 and J usage is TRBJ1-1; D is unresolved. Trimming stripped 0 bases from V and 0 bases from J, with 11 bases between. Germline lookup yields CDR1 MNHEY and CDR2 SVGAGI. The CDR3 extends over 16 amino acids. The chain's CDR3 is CASSYSSGIMNTEAFF. The CDR3 region has the DNA TGTGCCAGCAGTTACTCGTCGGGAATTATGAACACTGAAGCTTTCTTT.

The chain couples TRBV10-1 to TRBJ2-2, with D possibly being TRBD1 (5 bases). V lost 4 bases and J lost 0, with 6 bases in between. This CDR3 spans 14 amino acids. Per the germline V gene, CDR1 is WNHNN and CDR2 is SYGVQD (reference sequence). The CDR3 nucleotides are TGCGCCAGCAGTGTACAGGCGAACACCGGGGAGCTGTTTTTT. Protein sequence: CASSVQANTGELFF.

The chain joins TRBV6-5 to TRBJ2-7, with 8 bases aligning to TRBD1. Germline CDR1 reads MNHEY; CDR2 reads SVGAGI. This CDR3 region has 15 residues. With V trimmed by 0 bases and J by 3 bases, 4 bases remained unmatched. In DNA form, the CDR3 reads TGTGCCAGCAGTTACTCACAGGGGGGTTACTACGAGCAGTACTTC. It specifies CASSYSQGGYYEQYF.

The gene calls are TRBV5-1 and TRBJ1-1; D is uncertain. V lost 4 bases to trimming and J lost 1 base, with 14 bases between them. Germline CDR1 and CDR2: SGHRS and YFSETQ. The CDR3 spans 15 residues. This CDR3 is CASSPGVGWNTEAFF. The CDR3, as DNA: TGCGCCAGCAGCCCTGGGGTGGGGTGGAACACTGAAGCTTTCTTT.

Details on this clone: The same CDR3 also results from other DNA sequences found in this sample. The chain couples TRBV5-1 to TRBJ1-2; no reliable D call. Trimming pared 3 bases from V and 1 base from J, leaving 4 bases between. This CDR3 spans 12 amino acids. CDR1 is SGHRS and CDR2 is YFSETQ in the germline V gene. CDR3 residues: CASSSDNYGYTF. The CDR3 DNA follows: TGCGCCAGCAGCTCGGATAACTATGGCTACACCTTC.

This sequence joins TRBV14 and TRBJ1-1, with D unresolved. V shed 2 bases and J shed 8 bases, with 6 bases lying between them. CDR1 is SGHDN and CDR2 is FVKESK in the germline V gene. The CDR3 loop spans 11 amino acids. The CDR3 DNA follows: TGTGCCAGCAGCCAATTCAGGGAAGCTTTCTTT. It encodes CASSQFREAFF.

In its sample, this clone was seen once. The chain recombines TRBV2 with TRBJ2-2; 8 bases are a match to TRBD2. This CDR3 contains 18 residues. The trim removed 2 bases at V and 6 bases at J, leaving 14 bases unmatched. Germline CDR1 SNHLY, CDR2 FYNNEI. The CDR3 spells CASSEFVPRREVPGELFF. The CDR3 DNA sequence: TGTGCCAGCAGTGAATTCGTTCCGCGGCGGGAGGTCCCCGGGGAGCTGTTTTTT.

The V call is TRBV2, the J call TRBJ2-7; 8 bases align to TRBD1. The CDR3 totals 13 residues. With V trimmed by 8 bases and J by 3 bases, 6 bases remained unmatched. Looked up from germline, CDR1 is SNHLY and CDR2 is FYNNEI. Written as DNA, the CDR3 is TGTGCCAGCGCCGACAGGGGAGTCTACGAGCAGTACTTC. It translates to CASADRGVYEQYF.

The CDR3 DNA reads as TGTGCCAGCAGTCAATCCGACGGTTATAATTCACCCCTCCACTTT. Translation gives CASSQSDGYNSPLHF. The chain recombines TRBV6-6 with TRBJ1-6; no clear D gene. The CDR3 totals 15 residues. The ends were cut back, 5 bases at V and 4 bases at J, with 12 bases in the middle. Germline V gene sequence: CDR1 MNHNY, CDR2 SVGAGI (reference sequence).

The chain links TRBV13 to TRBJ2-5, with 12 nucleotides matching TRBD2. V shed 3 bases, J shed 4 bases, and the junction held 9 bases outside the gene matches. Germline loops: CDR1 PRHDT, CDR2 FYEKMQ (reference sequence). CDR3 length: 17 amino acids. Written as DNA, the CDR3 is TGTGCCAGCAGCTTTCGACTAGCGGGGGCGGTGGTAGAGACCCAGTACTTC. It yields the protein CASSFRLAGAVVETQYF.